This TCR beta chain was captured by sequencing in a study of T cell repertoires in cytomegalovirus infection. MiXCR, run by TCRdb on the reads, gives a single entry per CDR3 protein. The sample yields about 830,000 distinct CDR3 sequences, around a third seen once. In the case of this clonotype: Its antigen is not known.

The source material was cultured CD8+ T cells from PBMCs, sampled from culture after CMV antigen stimulation. This receptor was obtained from a human donor in good health (CMV status not recorded). Some clones in this sample may be carry-over from other donors' samples.

The CDR3 loop reads CASGGQPSKGYTF. The CDR3 nucleotides read TGTGCCAGCGGGGGACAGCCGTCGAAAGGCTACACCTTC. J is TRBJ1-2 and V is TRBV7-9, with 7 bases matching TRBD1. The CDR3 runs to 13 residues. The V gene end was trimmed by 8 bases and the J gene end by 8 bases; junction bases not matched to a gene: 11. Germline CDR1 reads SEHNR; CDR2 reads FQNEAQ (reference sequence).